This TCR beta chain appears in the sequencing data of a study of cytomegalovirus exposure and HLA in healthy donors. In the PCR, 60 Vbeta and 13 Jbeta primers were used. Sequencing was performed with immunoSEQ multiplex PCR; in TCRdb, only in-frame clones are kept and a portion is missing. This sample carries 130,000 or so clones, 70% to 85% of them seen once, and the ten largest clones take 1.5% to 2.5%. Study-level results: Indistinguishability led to the exclusion of some V segments, TRBV6-2 and TRBV6-3 included.

The CDR3 is made up of 16 amino acids. Deletions cut 0 bases from V and 0 bases from J, with 10 bases between. The germline V gene has CDR1 SGDLS and CDR2 YYNGEE. This clone was seen once. What it binds is unknown. This chain joins TRBV9 and TRBJ2-1; D remains unclear. The sequencing sample was made of PBMCs. The source is a middle-aged woman in good health and CMV-seronegative. CDR3 sequence: CASSVVRSSSYNEQFF. Written as DNA, the CDR3 is TGTGCCAGCAGCGTAGTCCGGTCCTCCTCCTACAATGAGCAGTTCTTC.